One and the same sample provided the 22 T cell receptor beta chains below, sequenced in a study of T cells after yellow fever vaccination. Each CDR3 protein gets one entry after TCRdb re-called the 5' RACE reads with MiXCR. Found here are some 320,000 distinct CDR3 sequences, about 11% of them singletons; the top ten hold over 3%. Sequences were derived from CD4+ T cells sorted from PBMCs, sampled 45 days after the yellow fever booster vaccination. These receptors were taken from a man between 18 and 35 years old who received the YFV17D yellow fever vaccine.

The chain links TRBV12-3 or TRBV12-4 to TRBJ2-1, with 12 bases matching TRBD2. This CDR3 spans 16 amino acids. Germline trimming cut 5 bases from V and 9 bases from J; bases unmatched to any gene: 11. The CDR3 nucleotides read TGTGCCAGCAGTCCCGTGGCTAGCGGGGGGGTGAGTGAGCAGTTCTTC. This sequence encodes CASSPVASGGVSEQFF.

In its sample, this clonotype was seen a few times. The V call is TRBV18, the J call TRBJ2-7; a weak D match, TRBD2 (5 bases). Deletions cut 6 bases from V and 2 bases from J, with 20 bases between. This CDR3 has 16 residues. The germline V gene encodes CDR1 KGHSH and CDR2 LQKENI. CDR3 coding DNA: TGTGCCAGCTCTCCGAGGGCCTCTCAAGTCCCCTACGAGCAGTACGTC. Translation: CASSPRASQVPYEQYV.

This clonotype was counted many times. The rearrangement uses TRBV4-2 and TRBJ2-3; 8 bases map to TRBD2. The length of the CDR3 is 15 residues. The V segment lost 3 bases and the J segment 0 bases; nucleotides outside the gene matches: 2. Germline CDR1 is LGHNA and CDR2 is YNFKEQ. The CDR3 nucleotides are TGTGCCAGCAGCCAGAAGCGGGGGAGCACAGATACGCAGTATTTT. It codes for CASSQKRGSTDTQYF.

This clonotype was detected only a few times. This chain links TRBV7-6 with TRBJ2-7; D uncertain. Per germline, CDR1 SGHVS and CDR2 FNYEAQ. The CDR3 totals 14 residues. V was cut by 1 base and J by 6 bases, with 13 bases left in between. The CDR3 here is CASSLEAIGGEQYF. The DNA for the CDR3 is TGTGCCAGCAGCTTAGAGGCCATTGGCGGCGAGCAGTACTTC.

The chain links TRBV30 to TRBJ1-1, with TRBD1 matching over 7 bases. V shed 4 bases and J 10 bases; nucleotides not matched to a gene: 6. The CDR3 covers 11 residues. CDR1 and CDR2 from the germline V gene are GTSNPN and SVGIG (reference sequence). The CDR3: CAWKFRGGAFF. The DNA for the CDR3 is TGTGCCTGGAAGTTCAGGGGGGGAGCTTTCTTT.

This clonotype turned up a few times. The chain couples TRBV10-3 to TRBJ1-5, with D hard to call. Germline loops: CDR1 ENHRY, CDR2 SYGVKD. This CDR3 is built from 12 residues. V dropped 0 bases and J dropped 9 bases, with 6 bases sitting between them. The CDR3 DNA follows: TGTGCCATCAGTGAGTCAGGCTGGCCCCAGCATTTT. Translated: CAISESGWPQHF.

The CDR3 DNA is TGTGCCAGCAGCTTATCGGGGGGGACGACCTACGAGCAGTACTTC. Protein: CASSLSGGTTYEQYF. The chain couples TRBV7-2 to TRBJ2-7; 8 nucleotides match TRBD2. Germline lookup yields CDR1 SGHTA and CDR2 FQGNSA. CDR3 length: 15 residues. V was pared by 2 bases and J by 2 bases, with 5 bases of the junction left unmatched. The full variable domain, completed using reference TRBV7-2 and TRBJ2-7, is GAGVSQSPSNKVTEKGKDVELRCDPISGHTALYWYRQSLGQGLEFLIYFQGNSAPDKSGLPSDRFSAERTGGSVSTLTIQRTQQEDSAVYLCASSLSGGTTYEQYFGPGTRLTVT.

The chain couples TRBV5-5 to TRBJ2-3; 7 bases are shared with TRBD1. CDR1 is SGHKS and CDR2 is YYEKEE in the germline V gene (reference sequence). This CDR3 has 14 residues. J lost 2 bases, V lost 7 bases, and 7 bases had no gene match. CDR3 coding DNA: TGTGCCAGCCACCGGGGACAGCTCACAGATACGCAGTATTTT. The encoded protein is CASHRGQLTDTQYF.

This chain joins TRBV7-2 and TRBJ2-1; D may be TRBD2 (7 bases). Trimming pared 2 bases from V and 7 bases from J, leaving 15 bases between. Germline CDR1 is SGHTA and CDR2 is FQGNSA. The CDR3 covers 15 residues. CDR3 in amino acids: CASSLSTGRGNEQFF. CDR3 coding DNA: TGTGCCAGCAGCTTATCCACAGGGAGGGGGAATGAGCAGTTCTTC.

This clonotype occurred a few times. The chain is built from TRBV7-6 and TRBJ1-6; 10 positions agree with TRBD1. The CDR3 is 14 residues long. V trimming: 4 bases; J trimming: 10 bases; junction bases outside the gene matches: 4. CDR1 is SGHVS, CDR2 FNYEAQ, per germline. CDR3 sequence reads: CASSSGTGESPLHF. The CDR3 DNA reads as TGTGCCAGCAGCTCCGGGACAGGGGAATCACCCCTCCACTTT.

This clonotype was observed a few times. J is TRBJ2-5 and V is TRBV7-9, with 11 bases identical to TRBD2. Per the germline V gene, CDR1 is SEHNR and CDR2 is FQNEAQ (reference sequence). The CDR3 loop spans 16 amino acids. With 3 bases clipped from V and 7 bases from J, the junction kept 10 bases outside the gene matches. DNA for the CDR3: TGTGCCAGCAGCTTTCTAGCGGGGGGCGCCTTGGCGACCCAGTACTTC. Protein sequence: CASSFLAGGALATQYF. Complete variable domain (other parts from reference TRBV7-9 and TRBJ2-5): DTGVSQNPRHKITKRGQNVTFRCDPISEHNRLYWYRQTLGQGPEFLTYFQNEAQLEKSRLLSDRFSAERPKGSFSTLEIQRTEQGDSAMYLCASSFLAGGALATQYFGPGTRLLVL.

The sample holds many counts of this clonotype. The chain couples TRBV18 to TRBJ2-2, with D possibly called TRBD1 or TRBD2 (6 bases each). The V end was cut by 0 bases, the J end by 9 bases, with 17 bases between. CDR3 length equals 16 residues. CDR1 KGHSH and CDR2 LQKENI come from the germline V gene. The CDR3 here is CASSPPEGGPHRELFF. In DNA, the CDR3 is TGTGCCAGCTCACCACCTGAGGGGGGTCCCCACCGGGAGCTGTTTTTT.

The gene calls are TRBV27 and TRBJ2-2; no reliable D call. The germline V gene encodes CDR1 MNHEY and CDR2 SMNVEV (reference sequence). The CDR3 totals 12 residues. Trimming removed 6 bases from V and 3 bases from J, with 5 bases in between. The CDR3 sequence: CASRRYTGELFF. The CDR3 nucleotides are TGTGCCAGCAGGAGATACACCGGGGAGCTGTTTTTT.

J is TRBJ1-4 and V is TRBV12-3 or TRBV12-4; D is uncertain. Trimming took 7 bases from V and 7 from J, leaving 19 bases between them. The CDR3 loop spans 15 amino acids. The DNA of the CDR3 is TGTGCCAGCACCGTATTTACCAGGCAGAGTGAAAAACTGTTTTTT. Protein sequence: CASTVFTRQSEKLFF.

The rearrangement links TRBV6-1 to TRBJ2-7; tentatively, D is TRBD1 (6 bases). The CDR3 spans 14 residues. Germline V CDR1 and CDR2: MNHNS, SASEGT. Between the trimmed V and J ends, which lost 8 bases and 0 bases, there was a span of 14 bases. This chain's CDR3 is CASLGTPSSYEQYV. Here the CDR3 DNA reads TGTGCCAGCCTTGGGACACCTAGCTCCTACGAGCAGTACGTC.

This chain links TRBV7-2 with TRBJ2-3; D perhaps matches TRBD2 (5 bases). Trimming removed 4 bases from V and 0 bases from J, with 11 bases in between. The germline gives CDR1 SGHTA, CDR2 FQGNSA. The CDR3 length is 15 residues. The CDR3 sequence is CASSSKRPSTDTQYF. DNA for the CDR3: TGTGCCAGCAGCTCCAAGCGGCCAAGCACAGATACGCAGTATTTT. Combining the CDR3 with reference TRBV7-2 and TRBJ2-3 gives the whole variable domain GAGVSQSPSNKVTEKGKDVELRCDPISGHTALYWYRQSLGQGLEFLIYFQGNSAPDKSGLPSDRFSAERTGGSVSTLTIQRTQQEDSAVYLCASSSKRPSTDTQYFGPGTRLTVL.

This clonotype was seen ten or more times. J is TRBJ2-5 and V is TRBV7-2, with TRBD1 matching 11 bases. The V gene's germline CDR1 is SGHTA and CDR2 FQGNSA. Trimming took 4 bases from V and 10 from J; bases not matched to a gene: 11. This CDR3 is 15 amino acids long. In DNA form, the CDR3 reads TGTGCCAGCAGCTCGAGACCCGGGACAGGGGGAGACCAGTACTTC. Translated, it gives CASSSRPGTGGDQYF.

V and J are TRBV20-1 and TRBJ1-5; no clear D. Between the trimmed V and J ends, which lost 5 bases and 0 bases, there was a span of 5 bases. CDR1 and CDR2 (germline): DFQATT, SNEGSKA (reference sequence). The CDR3 is 12 residues long. CDR3 DNA sequence: TGCAGTGCTGGCGATAGCAATCAGCCCCAGCATTTT. It is translated as CSAGDSNQPQHF.

The rearrangement uses TRBV12-3 or TRBV12-4 and TRBJ2-5; the D gene is possibly TRBD2 (6 bases). The CDR3 has 14 amino acids. V was clipped by 8 bases and J by 10 bases, with 23 bases between them. CDR3 coding DNA: TGTGCCAGCCGCTCCGGGACCCCCCACGGGAGCCAGTACTTC. The encoded protein is CASRSGTPHGSQYF.

The sample holds a few counts of this clonotype. The chain carries TRBV2 and TRBJ2-2; possibly TRBD2 for D (5 bases). V dropped 6 bases and J dropped 6 bases, with 17 bases sitting between them. Germline CDR1 is SNHLY and CDR2 is FYNNEI. The CDR3 runs to 15 residues. CDR3: CASSPGIDGSGELFF. The CDR3 region has the DNA TGTGCCAGCAGCCCGGGAATCGATGGCTCCGGGGAGCTGTTTTTT.

This clonotype appeared many times. The chain joins TRBV24-1 to TRBJ2-3; possible D gene TRBD2, 6 bases. Germline V gives CDR1 KGHDR, CDR2 SFDVKD. Deletions cut 1 base from V and 6 bases from J, with 10 bases between. This CDR3 has 14 residues. The CDR3 is CATSDFGGADTQYF. The CDR3, as DNA: TGTGCCACCAGTGATTTCGGGGGAGCCGATACGCAGTATTTT.

This chain uses TRBV7-9 with TRBJ1-2; D call uncertain. V lost 4 bases, J lost 8 bases, and 11 bases lay in between. Germline V CDR1 and CDR2: SEHNR, FQNEAQ (reference sequence). The CDR3 is 12 residues long. The CDR3 sequence is CASSYDAFGYTF. The CDR3 bases are TGTGCCAGCAGCTACGACGCTTTCGGCTACACCTTC.